The T cell receptor beta chain under discussion was sequenced for a study of T cells after yellow fever vaccination. About this clonotype itself: Its antigen is undetermined.

Points from the study as a whole: The booster response re-showed most primary clones: around 95% CD4, roughly 91% CD8.

Template switching by 5'RACE produced TCR cDNA, adding a universal primer site and UMIs. TCRdb re-called the 5' RACE reads with MiXCR, one entry per CDR3 protein. The table has nearly 550,000 distinct CDR3 sequences, 15% to 20% seen once. The germline V gene has CDR1 SQVTM and CDR2 ANQGSEA. V lost 2 bases to trimming and J lost 8 bases, with 3 bases between them. There are 9 residues in the CDR3. The sequencing here drew on PBMCs, taken 15 days after the yellow fever booster vaccination. This TCR was recovered from a man aged 30 to 45 who received the YFV17D yellow fever vaccine. The rearrangement joins TRBV29-1 to TRBJ1-1; the D is unclear. CDR3 in amino acids: CSVEQEAFF. CDR3 nucleotide sequence: TGCAGCGTTGAACAGGAAGCTTTCTTT. Variable domain in full (rest from reference TRBV29-1 and TRBJ1-1): SAVISQKPSRDICQRGTSLTIQCQVDSQVTMMFWYRQQPGQSLTLIATANQGSEATYESGFVIDKFPISRPNLTFSTLTVSNMSPEDSSIYLCSVEQEAFFGQGTRLTVV.